These T cell receptor beta chains were read from a single sample in a study of shared clonotypes between healthy human individuals. The assay was immunoSEQ multiplex PCR, and TCRdb's table has in-frame clones only and misses some. The profile covers some 470,000 clones, with around 78% appearing a single time and 10% to 15% taken by the ten largest. The sample consisted of PBMCs. The receptors originated from a woman aged 40 to 50 in good health. Some clones in this sample may be carry-over from other donors' samples. CDR3s include the opening cysteine and the closing phenylalanine or tryptophan. D genes are given only for firm matches. Clone size is not always given. Where it is, it says once, few, many or a class for expanded clones.

>TRBV7-3|.|15|.|TRBJ2-1
TGTGCCAGCAGCCCCCGGGGCTCATCCTACAATGAGCAGTTCTTC
CASSPRGSSYNEQFF
>TRBV6-5|TRBD2|11|.|TRBJ2-7
TGTGCCAGCAGTTCCGGACTAGCAGAGTACTTC
CASSSGLAEYF
>TRBV7-2|.|11|few|TRBJ2-7
TGTGCCAGCAGCTCGGCCTACGAGCAGTACTTC
CASSSAYEQYF
>TRBV11-3|.|16|.|TRBJ2-2
TGTGCCAGCAGCTTAGTTCTAGCGTCGAACACCGGGGAGCTGTTTTTT
CASSLVLASNTGELFF
>TRBV2|.|13|.|TRBJ1-1
TGTGCCAGCAGCAAGGGGCCGAACACTGAAGCTTTCTTT
CASSKGPNTEAFF
>TRBV6-5|.|14|.|TRBJ1-4
TGTGCCAGCAGTAACGGGGGGGGAATTGAAAAACTGTTTTTT
CASSNGGGIEKLFF
>TRBV28|.|17|few|TRBJ1-5
TGTGCCAGCAGCCGACCCGCCAGTGGGGTTCTCAATCAGCCCCAGCATTTT
CASSRPASGVLNQPQHF
>TRBV27|TRBD2|15|.|TRBJ2-1
TGTGCCAGCAGTTTATCCCGCCCCGCTAGCGGTCCTCAGTTCTTC
CASSLSRPASGPQFF
>TRBV18|TRBD1|16|few|TRBJ2-1
TGTGCCAGCTCACCCCCCGGGACAGGGGATTACAATGAGCAGTTCTTC
CASSPPGTGDYNEQFF
>TRBV29-1|TRBD1|14|.|TRBJ2-7
TGCAGCGTTCTTGGACAGGGGGCATCCTACGAGCAGTACTTC
CSVLGQGASYEQYF
>TRBV7-2|.|15|.|TRBJ2-1
TGTGCCAGCAGCTTAGAATTGATGTCCTACAATGAGCAGTTCTTC
CASSLELMSYNEQFF
>TRBV7-2|TRBD2|16|.|TRBJ2-2
TGTGCCAGCAGCAAAGGGGCTAGCGGGAGATCTGGGGAGCTGTTTTTT
CASSKGASGRSGELFF
>TRBV6-6|TRBD2|15|few|TRBJ2-3
TGTGCCAGCAGTCCGTTGCGGGAGGGGGGAGATACGCAGTATTTT
CASSPLREGGDTQYF
>TRBV7-7|.|14|few|TRBJ2-1
TGTGCCAGCAGCTTAGAAGTGGGAAACAATGAGCAGTTCTTC
CASSLEVGNNEQFF
>TRBV7-9|TRBD1|14|.|TRBJ1-1
TGTGCCAGCAGCCCCGGACAGGGATACACTGAAGCTTTCTTT
CASSPGQGYTEAFF
>TRBV2|.|14|.|TRBJ2-2
TGTGCCAGCAGTGTGAATACGAACACCGGGGAGCTGTTTTTT
CASSVNTNTGELFF
>TRBV9|TRBD2|15|many|TRBJ2-5
TGTGCCAGCAGCCCCCAGACTAGCGGGGAAGAGACCCAGTACTTC
CASSPQTSGEETQYF
>TRBV28|.|15|few|TRBJ2-7
TGTGCCAGCAGGTCCCCCGGACGGGGCTCCTACGAGCAGTACTTC
CASRSPGRGSYEQYF
>TRBV21-1|.|19|.|TRBJ2-2
TGTGCCAGCAGCAAAGCGGGTTCAGGAACCCCCAGCCAAGCGAGGGAGCTGTTTTTT
CASSKAGSGTPSQARELFF
>TRBV6-5|TRBD2|15|.|TRBJ2-7
TGTGCCAGCAGTGCAAGGACTAGCGGGGCCTACGAGCAGTACTTC
CASSARTSGAYEQYF
>TRBV6-1|.|12|few|TRBJ1-6
TGTGCCAGCAGTGGGGATAATTCACCCCTCCACTTT
CASSGDNSPLHF
>TRBV7-2|.|15|.|TRBJ2-3
TGTGCCAGCAGCCAAGCCGCCTCCCACACAGATACGCAGTATTTT
CASSQAASHTDTQYF
>TRBV7-3|TRBD2|21|once|TRBJ2-1
TGTGCCAGCAGCTTATCTCCGACTCGGACTAGCGGGAGTGGAGCCTACAATGAGCAGTTCTTC
CASSLSPTRTSGSGAYNEQFF
>TRBV7-9|.|14|.|TRBJ2-7
TGTGCCAGCAGCTCTAACACAGGGCCCTACGAGCAGTACTTC
CASSSNTGPYEQYF
>TRBV5-4|TRBD1|14|.|TRBJ1-2
TGTGCCAGCAGCTTGGGGGACAGGGTCTATGGCTACACCTTC
CASSLGDRVYGYTF
>TRBV30|.|15|.|TRBJ2-5
TGTGCCTCCCCGCGAAAGCAGGGGAAAGGGGAGACCCAGTACTTC
CASPRKQGKGETQYF
>TRBV30|TRBD2|16|.|TRBJ2-3
TGTGCCTGGAGTGCCACTAGCGGGAAGAAGGCAGATACGCAGTATTTT
CAWSATSGKKADTQYF
>TRBV6-1|TRBD2|15|.|TRBJ2-7
TGTGCCAGCAGTGAGTTAGCGGGAGTGGGGTACGAGCAGTACTTC
CASSELAGVGYEQYF
>TRBV7-9|.|17|.|TRBJ2-5
TGTGCCAGCAGCTCGACCCGGGGGACAGCGTACCTCGGGACCCAGTACTTC
CASSSTRGTAYLGTQYF
>TRBV4-1|.|15|few|TRBJ1-3
TGCGCCAGCAGCCAAGGGGGGCGCTCTGGAAACACCATATATTTT
CASSQGGRSGNTIYF
>TRBV28|.|13|.|TRBJ1-5
TGTGCCAGCAGTTTAGACAGCAATCAGCCCCAGCATTTT
CASSLDSNQPQHF
>TRBV7-8|.|14|once|TRBJ2-1
TGTGCCAGCAGCACACGGGACCGTTACAATGAGCAGTTCTTC
CASSTRDRYNEQFF
>TRBV5-1|TRBD1|18|.|TRBJ2-5
TGCGCCAGCAGCTTGTTAAACAACCTCGGGACAGGGCAAGAGACCCAGTACTTC
CASSLLNNLGTGQETQYF
>TRBV5-6|.|14|.|TRBJ1-2
TGTGCCAGCAGGGACCCCGCCGGGGACGAAGGCTACACCTTC
CASRDPAGDEGYTF
>TRBV9|.|15|.|TRBJ2-1
TGTGCCAGCAGCGTAGGGTGGGAGTTGGGTAATGAGCAGTTCTTC
CASSVGWELGNEQFF
>TRBV28|.|13|.|TRBJ1-5
TGTGCCAGCAGCCGGGTGTTATTTCAGCCCCAGCATTTT
CASSRVLFQPQHF
>TRBV27|TRBD1|14|.|TRBJ2-7
TGTGCCAGCAGCCCGGACAGGGGGCTTTACGAGCAGTACTTC
CASSPDRGLYEQYF
>TRBV18|.|12|.|TRBJ2-7
TGTGCCAGCTCACCCGTATCCTACGAGCAGTACTTC
CASSPVSYEQYF
>TRBV28|TRBD2|15|many|TRBJ2-7
TGTGCCAGCAGTCCTAGCGGGATGAGCCCCTACGAGCAGTACTTC
CASSPSGMSPYEQYF
>TRBV6-7|TRBD2|18|.|TRBJ2-3
TGTGCCAGCAGTTACTCGATCTTCCCTAGCGGGAGCCCAGATACGCAGTATTTT
CASSYSIFPSGSPDTQYF
>TRBV19|TRBD1|16|.|TRBJ1-2
TGTGCCAGTAGTACCCGGGACAGCCTCTCCTTTCATGGCTACACCTTC
CASSTRDSLSFHGYTF
>TRBV7-2|TRBD1|15|.|TRBJ2-1
TGTGCCAGCAGCCAGGACAGGGGTCCTTACAATGAGCAGTTCTTC
CASSQDRGPYNEQFF
>TRBV30|.|13|.|TRBJ2-7
TGTGCCTGGAGTGTATCGCAATTCTACGAGCAGTACTTC
CAWSVSQFYEQYF
>TRBV30|.|11|.|TRBJ1-3
TGTGCCTGGAGGGTCGGAAACACCATATATTTT
CAWRVGNTIYF
>TRBV19|TRBD1|15|.|TRBJ2-7
TGTGCCAGTAGTGGGACCGGGACAGGGTACCACGAGCAGTACTTC
CASSGTGTGYHEQYF
>TRBV5-1|.|14|.|TRBJ1-1
TGCGCCAGCAGCTTCGTACAGGGGAACACTGAAGCTTTCTTT
CASSFVQGNTEAFF
>TRBV5-1|.|15|.|TRBJ1-2
TGCGCCAGCAGCTCGATAAATTGGACAGAGGATGGCTACACCTTC
CASSSINWTEDGYTF
>TRBV7-6|.|13|.|TRBJ2-7
TGTGCCAGCAGCGCCGAACTAGGGAGTGCGGAGTACTTC
CASSAELGSAEYF
>TRBV28|.|16|.|TRBJ1-5
TGTGCCAGCAGTTTTAGGCCAGGTTATAGCAATCAGCCCCAGCATTTT
CASSFRPGYSNQPQHF
>TRBV7-2|.|13|.|TRBJ1-5
TGTGCCAGCAGCTTAATATGGGATCAGCCCCAGCATTTT
CASSLIWDQPQHF
>TRBV11-2|.|13|.|TRBJ1-1
TGTGCCAGCAGCTTAGATCGCGGGTATGAAGCTTTCTTT
CASSLDRGYEAFF
>TRBV30|TRBD1|17|once|TRBJ1-4
TGTGCCTGGAGTGTATCGGCCCGGGCCAGGGGGTATGAAAAACTGTTTTTT
CAWSVSARARGYEKLFF
>TRBV28|.|11|.|TRBJ1-3
TGTGCCAGTTTCGGCGTCAACACCATATATTTT
CASFGVNTIYF
>TRBV5-4|TRBD2|16|.|TRBJ2-7
TGTGCCAGCAGCGCTAGCTCGGGACTAGCGAACTACGAGCAGTACTTC
CASSASSGLANYEQYF